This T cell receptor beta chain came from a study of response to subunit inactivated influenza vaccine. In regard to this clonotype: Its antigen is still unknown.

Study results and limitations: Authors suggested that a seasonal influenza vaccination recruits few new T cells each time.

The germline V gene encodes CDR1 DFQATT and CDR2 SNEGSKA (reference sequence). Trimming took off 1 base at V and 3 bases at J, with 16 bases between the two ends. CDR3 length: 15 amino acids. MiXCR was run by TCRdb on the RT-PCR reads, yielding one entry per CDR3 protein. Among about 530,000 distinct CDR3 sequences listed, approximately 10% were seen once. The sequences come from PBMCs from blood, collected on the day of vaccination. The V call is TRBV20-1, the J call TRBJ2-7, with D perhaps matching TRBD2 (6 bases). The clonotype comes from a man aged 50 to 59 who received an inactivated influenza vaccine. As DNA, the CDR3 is TGCAGTGCTAGAGCACCTCATAGCGGAGTCTACGAGCAGTACTTC. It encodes CSARAPHSGVYEQYF.